This TCR beta chain was recorded in a study of CD8 T cells in ankylosing spondylitis. The table lists this clonotype with many counts. No antigen is known for it. From the 5' RACE reads, TCRdb called clonotypes with MiXCR, one entry per CDR3 protein. There are 700,000 to 850,000 distinct CDR3 sequences in the sample; over 9.5% occur only once, and roughly 0.51% lies in the top ten. General observations from the study: Ankylosing spondylitis blood appeared to carry a characteristic TCR beta motif of several highly homologous variants. Significant enrichment of disease-linked clones was reportedly seen in matched ankylosing spondylitis synovial fluid.

The TCR sequence derives from a male donor with ankylosing spondylitis. Input material: blood, either unsorted or a sorted T cell fraction (not recorded which).

The CDR3 sequence: CASSQERVNEQFF. CDR3 sequence (DNA): TGCGCCAGCAGCCAAGAAAGGGTAAATGAGCAGTTCTTC. V usage is TRBV4-3 and J usage is TRBJ2-1; D is undetermined. The CDR3 totals 13 residues. Trimming shortened V by 0 bases and J by 7 bases, and 7 bases separated the two germline ends. Germline V gene sequence: CDR1 LGHNA, CDR2 YSLEER.